The TCR beta chain described here comes from a study of response to subunit inactivated influenza vaccine. Trimming pared 4 bases from V and 0 bases from J, leaving 12 bases between. The CDR3 is 15 amino acids. Germline V gene data show CDR1 as LNHDA and CDR2 as SQIVND (reference sequence). This clonotype was detected only a few times. MiXCR, applied by TCRdb to the RT-PCR reads, yields one record per CDR3 protein. The sample has 650,000 to 800,000 distinct CDR3 sequences, 14% seen once; the top ten hold 6.5% to 8.5%. J is TRBJ1-1 and V is TRBV19; D unclear. This clonotype was sampled from a man aged 50 to 60 who received an inactivated influenza vaccine. Source: PBMCs from blood, taken roughly 2 weeks before vaccination. The CDR3 sequence is CASSTRKTLNTEAFF. The CDR3 DNA follows: TGTGCCAGTAGTACCCGGAAAACTCTGAACACTGAAGCTTTCTTT.